This is a list of T cell receptor beta chains from one sample in a study of technical replicates of blood from four donors. Assay: immunoSEQ multiplex PCR; the TCRdb copy retains only in-frame clones and omits some. This sample has roughly 74,000 clones; roughly nine tenths occur once, and the top ten carry approximately 0.42%. What was sequenced was T cells isolated from PBMCs. These receptors were collected from a human donor in good health. CDR3s leave out the opening cysteine and the closing phenylalanine or tryptophan.

j_call	v_call	cdr3_aa
TRBJ1-5	TRBV10-2	ASRTTADSNQPQH
TRBJ2-5	TRBV11-3	ASSFVTAGAGGETQY
TRBJ2-2	TRBV9	ASSSRLAANTGELF
TRBJ2-3	TRBV9	ASSPPGSSAHTQY
TRBJ1-2	TRBV10-2	ASSGQGAYGYT
TRBJ2-7	TRBV15	ATSTGAGGPYEQY
TRBJ1-3	TRBV19	ASSRQGTGNTIY
TRBJ2-3	TRBV30	AWIALGQATDTQY
TRBJ2-5	TRBV5-1	ASSTGTGVETQY
TRBJ1-2	TRBV21-1	ASTPGQWYT
TRBJ2-1	TRBV30	AWSEGLAVSEQF
TRBJ1-2	TRBV10-1	ARPGTGFNYGYT
TRBJ1-4	TRBV10-3	AISESTLQGTTNEKLF
TRBJ2-1	TRBV5-1	ASMASGYNEQF
TRBJ2-7	TRBV5-4	ASSLESWGQTYEQY
TRBJ2-7	TRBV6-6	ASSYRGGFYEQY
TRBJ2-5	TRBV4-2	ASSQEALITGIQY
TRBJ1-2	TRBV30	AWSVAGGEYGYT
TRBJ2-3	TRBV4-2	ASSLSGREYGDTQY
TRBJ2-1	TRBV28	ASDRGLGEQF
TRBJ2-1	TRBV27	ASSFRVSVNEQF
TRBJ1-1	TRBV5-1	ASSSTGGAAF
TRBJ1-2	TRBV29-1	SVGQSLYGYT
TRBJ2-1	TRBV6-5	ASSGSYNEQF